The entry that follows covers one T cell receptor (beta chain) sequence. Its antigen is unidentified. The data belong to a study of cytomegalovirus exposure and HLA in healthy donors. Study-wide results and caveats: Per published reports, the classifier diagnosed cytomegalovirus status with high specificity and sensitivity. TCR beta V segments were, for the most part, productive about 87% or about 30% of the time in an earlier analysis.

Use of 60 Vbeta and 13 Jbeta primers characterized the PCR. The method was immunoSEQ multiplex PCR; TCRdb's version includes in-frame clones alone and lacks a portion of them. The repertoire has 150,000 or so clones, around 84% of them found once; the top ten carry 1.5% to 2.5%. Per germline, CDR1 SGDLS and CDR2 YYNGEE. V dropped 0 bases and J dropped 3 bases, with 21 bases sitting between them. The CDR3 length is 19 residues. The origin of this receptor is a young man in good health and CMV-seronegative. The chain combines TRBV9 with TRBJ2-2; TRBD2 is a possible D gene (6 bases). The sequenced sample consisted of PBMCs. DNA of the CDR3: TGTGCCAGCAGCGTAGTGCCAGGGAGGTGGTACTGGGACACCGGGGAGCTGTTTTTT. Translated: CASSVVPGRWYWDTGELFF.